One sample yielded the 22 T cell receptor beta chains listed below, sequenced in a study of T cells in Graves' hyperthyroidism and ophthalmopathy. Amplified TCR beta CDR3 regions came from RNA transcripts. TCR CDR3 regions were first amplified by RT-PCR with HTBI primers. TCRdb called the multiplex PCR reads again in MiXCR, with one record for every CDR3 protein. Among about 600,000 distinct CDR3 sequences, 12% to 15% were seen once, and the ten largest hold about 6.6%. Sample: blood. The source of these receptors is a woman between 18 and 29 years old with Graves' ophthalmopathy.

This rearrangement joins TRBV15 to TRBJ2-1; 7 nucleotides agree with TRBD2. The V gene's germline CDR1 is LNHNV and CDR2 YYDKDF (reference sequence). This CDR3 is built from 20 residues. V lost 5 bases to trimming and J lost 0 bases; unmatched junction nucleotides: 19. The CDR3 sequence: CATSDPELMTSRSSYNEQFF. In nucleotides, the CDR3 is TGTGCCACCAGCGACCCCGAGTTAATGACTAGCCGTAGCTCCTACAATGAGCAGTTCTTC.

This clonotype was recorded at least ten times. CDR3 in amino acids: CASSLAALGAYEQYF. The CDR3 DNA reads as TGTGCCAGCAGCTTGGCAGCCCTAGGGGCCTACGAGCAGTACTTC. The chain links TRBV7-8 to TRBJ2-7; a possible D gene is TRBD1 (5 bases). V was clipped by 3 bases and J by 2 bases, with 14 bases between them. CDR1 and CDR2 from the germline V gene are SGHVS and FQNEAQ. The CDR3 contains 15 residues.

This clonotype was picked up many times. The DNA for the CDR3 is TGTGCCAGCAGCCCCCGGTGGGGCTCTCTCTACAATGAGCAGTTCTTC. This sequence encodes CASSPRWGSLYNEQFF. J is TRBJ2-1 and V is TRBV11-3; D is possibly TRBD1 (5 bases). CDR1 and CDR2 (germline): SGHNT, YENEEA. There are 16 residues in the CDR3. V was trimmed by 5 bases and J by 3 bases, leaving 17 bases between them.

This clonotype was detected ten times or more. The CDR3 DNA is TGTGCCAGCAGCCGACGAGAGGGGAACACTGAAGCTTTCTTT. Translating it yields CASSRREGNTEAFF. This chain connects TRBV12-3 or TRBV12-4 to TRBJ1-1, with no clear D. V lost 6 bases, J lost 1 base, and 12 bases lay in between. This CDR3 is 14 amino acids long.

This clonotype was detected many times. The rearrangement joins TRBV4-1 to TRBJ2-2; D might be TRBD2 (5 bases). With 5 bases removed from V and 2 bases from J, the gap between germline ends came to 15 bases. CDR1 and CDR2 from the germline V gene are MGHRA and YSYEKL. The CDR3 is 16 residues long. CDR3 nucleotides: TGCGCCAGCAGCTTGGTTGGAGGAATCAACACCGGGGAGCTGTTTTTT. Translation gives CASSLVGGINTGELFF.

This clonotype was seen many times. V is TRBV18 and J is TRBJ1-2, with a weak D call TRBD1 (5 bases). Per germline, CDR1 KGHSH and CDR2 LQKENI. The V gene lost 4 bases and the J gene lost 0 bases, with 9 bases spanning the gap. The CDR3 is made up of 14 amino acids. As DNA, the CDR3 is TGTGCCAGCTCACGGGGCGACTCTAACTATGGCTACACCTTC. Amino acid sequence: CASSRGDSNYGYTF.

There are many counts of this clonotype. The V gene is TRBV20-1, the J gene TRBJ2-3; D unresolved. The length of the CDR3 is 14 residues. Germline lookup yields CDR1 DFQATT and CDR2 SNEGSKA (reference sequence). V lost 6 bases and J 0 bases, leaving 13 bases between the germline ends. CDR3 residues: CSAPTDSSTDTQYF. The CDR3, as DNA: TGCAGTGCACCGACTGACTCTAGCACAGATACGCAGTATTTT.

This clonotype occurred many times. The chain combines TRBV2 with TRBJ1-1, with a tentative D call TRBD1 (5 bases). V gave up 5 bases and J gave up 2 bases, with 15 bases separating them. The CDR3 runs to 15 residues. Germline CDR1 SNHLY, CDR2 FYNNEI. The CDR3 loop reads CASSTGTDLNTEAFF. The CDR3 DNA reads TGTGCCAGCAGTACCGGGACGGACCTAAACACTGAAGCTTTCTTT.

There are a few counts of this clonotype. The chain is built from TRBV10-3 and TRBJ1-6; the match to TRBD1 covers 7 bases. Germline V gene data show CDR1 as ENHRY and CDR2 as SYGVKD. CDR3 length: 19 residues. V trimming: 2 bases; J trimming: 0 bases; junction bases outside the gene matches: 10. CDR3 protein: CAISEPGGTGSSYNSPLHF. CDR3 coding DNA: TGTGCCATCAGTGAGCCAGGGGGAACCGGAAGCTCCTATAATTCACCCCTCCACTTT.

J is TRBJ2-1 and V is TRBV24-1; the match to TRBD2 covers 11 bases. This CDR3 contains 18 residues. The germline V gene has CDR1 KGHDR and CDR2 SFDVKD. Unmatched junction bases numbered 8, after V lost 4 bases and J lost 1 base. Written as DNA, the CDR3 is TGTGCCACCAGTGACTACACTAGCGGGAGATTTTCCTACAATGAGCAGTTCTTC. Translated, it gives CATSDYTSGRFSYNEQFF.

CDR3: CATSRDRDRRDTQYF. The DNA for the CDR3 is TGTGCCACCAGCAGAGATAGGGACAGGAGGGATACGCAGTATTTT. The chain carries TRBV15 and TRBJ2-3; 8 positions match TRBD1. This CDR3 spans 15 amino acids. Germline loops: CDR1 LNHNV, CDR2 YYDKDF (reference sequence). V gave up 0 bases and J gave up 6 bases; unmatched junction bases: 5.

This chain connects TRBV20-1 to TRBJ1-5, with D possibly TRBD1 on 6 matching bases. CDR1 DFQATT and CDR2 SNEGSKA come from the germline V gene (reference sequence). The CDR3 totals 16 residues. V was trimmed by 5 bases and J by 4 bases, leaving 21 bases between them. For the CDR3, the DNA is TGCAGTGCTCCTGACGCAAAGGGGGACGCTAATCAGCCCCAGCATTTT. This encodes CSAPDAKGDANQPQHF.

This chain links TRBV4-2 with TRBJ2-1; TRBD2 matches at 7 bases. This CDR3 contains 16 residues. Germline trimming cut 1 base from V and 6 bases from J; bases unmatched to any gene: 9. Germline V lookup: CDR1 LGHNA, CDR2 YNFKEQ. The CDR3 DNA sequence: TGTGCCAGCAGCCAAGTAACTAGCGAATTTAGCAATGAGCAGTTCTTC. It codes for CASSQVTSEFSNEQFF.

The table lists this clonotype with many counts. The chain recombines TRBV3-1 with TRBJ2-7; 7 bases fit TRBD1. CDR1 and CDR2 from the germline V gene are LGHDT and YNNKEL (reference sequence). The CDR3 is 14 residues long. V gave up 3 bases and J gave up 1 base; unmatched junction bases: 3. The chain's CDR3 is CASSQGDRSYEQYF. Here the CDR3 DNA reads TGTGCCAGCAGCCAGGGGGACAGATCCTACGAGCAGTACTTC.

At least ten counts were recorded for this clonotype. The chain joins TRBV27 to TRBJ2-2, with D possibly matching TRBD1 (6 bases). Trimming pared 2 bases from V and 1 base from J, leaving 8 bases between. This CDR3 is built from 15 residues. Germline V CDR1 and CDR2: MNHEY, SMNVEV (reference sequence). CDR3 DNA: TGTGCCAGCAGTTTACGCAGGGGGAACACCGGGGAGCTGTTTTTT. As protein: CASSLRRGNTGELFF.

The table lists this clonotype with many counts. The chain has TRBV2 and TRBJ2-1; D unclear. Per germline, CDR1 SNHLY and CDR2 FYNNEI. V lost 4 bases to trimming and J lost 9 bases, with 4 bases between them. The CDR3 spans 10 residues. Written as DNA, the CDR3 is TGTGCCAGCAGTGTTGCTGAGCAGTTCTTC. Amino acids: CASSVAEQFF. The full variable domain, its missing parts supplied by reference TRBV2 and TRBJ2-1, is EPEVTQTPSHQVTQMGQEVILRCVPISNHLYFYWYRQILGQKVEFLVSFYNNEISEKSEIFDDQFSVERPDGSNFTLKIRSTKLEDSAMYFCASSVAEQFFGPGTRLTVL.

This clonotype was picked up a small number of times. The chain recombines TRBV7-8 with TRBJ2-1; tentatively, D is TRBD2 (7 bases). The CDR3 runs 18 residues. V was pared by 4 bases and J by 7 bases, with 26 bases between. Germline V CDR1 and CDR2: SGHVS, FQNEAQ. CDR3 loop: CASSSRGGGGGRRNEQFF. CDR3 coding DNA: TGTGCCAGCAGCTCTAGGGGGGGAGGGGGGGGAAGGAGGAATGAGCAGTTCTTC. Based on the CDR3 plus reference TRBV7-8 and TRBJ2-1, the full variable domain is GAGVSQSPRYKVAKRGQDVALRCDPISGHVSLFWYQQALGQGPEFLTYFQNEAQLDKSGLPSDRFFAERPEGSVSTLKIQRTQQEDSAVYLCASSSRGGGGGRRNEQFFGPGTRLTVL.

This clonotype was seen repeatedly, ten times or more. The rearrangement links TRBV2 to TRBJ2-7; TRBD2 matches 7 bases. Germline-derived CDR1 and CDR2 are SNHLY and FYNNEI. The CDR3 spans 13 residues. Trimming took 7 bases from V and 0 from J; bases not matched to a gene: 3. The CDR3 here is CASTLAVSYEQYF. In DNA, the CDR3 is TGTGCCAGCACCCTAGCGGTCTCCTACGAGCAGTACTTC.

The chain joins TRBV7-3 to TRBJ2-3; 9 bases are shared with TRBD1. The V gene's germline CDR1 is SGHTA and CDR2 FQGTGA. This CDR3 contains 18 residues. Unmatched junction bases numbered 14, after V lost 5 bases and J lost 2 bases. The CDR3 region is CASSPMPGQGKFTDTQYF. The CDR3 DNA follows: TGTGCCAGCAGCCCAATGCCGGGACAGGGAAAGTTCACAGATACGCAGTATTTT.

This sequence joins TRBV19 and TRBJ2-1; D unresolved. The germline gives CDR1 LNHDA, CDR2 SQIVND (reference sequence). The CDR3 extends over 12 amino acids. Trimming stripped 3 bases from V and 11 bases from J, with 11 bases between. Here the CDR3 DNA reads TGTGCCAGTAGTATTAATGTCCTGAAGCAGTTCTTC. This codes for CASSINVLKQFF.

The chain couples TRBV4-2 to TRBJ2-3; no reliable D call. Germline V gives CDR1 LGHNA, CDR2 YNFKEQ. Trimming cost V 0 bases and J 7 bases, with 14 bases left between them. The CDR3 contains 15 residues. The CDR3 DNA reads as TGTGCCAGCAGCCAAGACCGGGCCCTACTCAATACGCAGTATTTT. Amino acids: CASSQDRALLNTQYF.

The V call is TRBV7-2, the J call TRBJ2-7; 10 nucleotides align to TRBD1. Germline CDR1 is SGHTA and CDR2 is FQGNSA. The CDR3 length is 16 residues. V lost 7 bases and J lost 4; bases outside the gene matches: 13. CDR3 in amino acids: CASNPGWGQGQYEQYF. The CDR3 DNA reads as TGTGCCAGCAACCCGGGGTGGGGACAGGGGCAGTACGAGCAGTACTTC.